Below, 10 T cell receptor beta chains from the same sample are listed, as sequenced in a study of shared clonotypes between healthy human individuals. Assay: immunoSEQ multiplex PCR; the TCRdb copy retains only in-frame clones and omits some. The table shows about 2.4 million clones, with 80% to 95% occurring only once. The sequencing sample was made of naive CD4+ T cells from PBMCs. The subset was: CD45RA+ positively selected. These receptors all come from a man between 18 and 35 years old in good health. Some clones in this sample may be carry-over from other donors' samples.

This sequence joins TRBV16 and TRBJ1-4; D unclear. CDR1 and CDR2 (germline): KGHSY, FQNENV. With 0 bases removed from V and 2 bases from J, the gap between germline ends came to 4 bases. CDR3 length equals 14 residues. The CDR3 sequence is CASSQSRTNEKLFF. The CDR3 nucleotides are TGTGCCAGCAGCCAATCTCGCACTAATGAAAAACTGTTTTTT. Full variable domain (remainder filled in from reference TRBV16 and TRBJ1-4): GEEVAQTPKHLVRGEGQKAKLYCAPIKGHSYVFWYQQVLKNEFKFLISFQNENVFDETGMPKERFSAKCLPNSPCSLEIQATKLEDSAVYFCASSQSRTNEKLFFGSGTQLSVL.

The genes are TRBV5-1 and TRBJ1-1, with D hard to call. Trimming pared 4 bases from V and 3 bases from J, leaving 16 bases between. Germline V gives CDR1 SGHRS, CDR2 YFSETQ. The CDR3 runs to 15 residues. CDR3 amino acids: CASSPNRPWDTEAFF. CDR3 DNA: TGCGCCAGCAGCCCCAACCGCCCCTGGGACACTGAAGCTTTCTTT.

The chain carries TRBV4-1 and TRBJ1-5; D is ambiguous. The CDR3 extends over 14 amino acids. Germline CDR1 MGHRA, CDR2 YSYEKL. Deletions cut 1 base from V and 5 bases from J, with 9 bases between. CDR3 sequence: CASSQAVGYQPQHF. CDR3 nucleotides: TGCGCCAGCAGCCAAGCAGTGGGGTATCAGCCCCAGCATTTT.

This sequence joins TRBV7-2 and TRBJ1-6, with D maybe TRBD1 (5 bases). V was clipped by 1 base and J by 9 bases, with 13 bases between them. Germline CDR1 SGHTA, CDR2 FQGNSA. This CDR3 is 15 amino acids long. CDR3 in amino acids: CASSLGGREGSPLHF. CDR3 in DNA: TGTGCCAGCAGCTTAGGTGGCAGGGAGGGTTCACCCCTCCACTTT. Looking up the rest from reference TRBV7-2 and TRBJ1-6 gives the full variable domain: GAGVSQSPSNKVTEKGKDVELRCDPISGHTALYWYRQSLGQGLEFLIYFQGNSAPDKSGLPSDRFSAERTGGSVSTLTIQRTQQEDSAVYLCASSLGGREGSPLHFGNGTRLTVT.

V and J are TRBV7-2 and TRBJ2-5; perhaps TRBD1 as D (6 bases). In germline, CDR1 is SGHTA, CDR2 FQGNSA. The CDR3 is 14 amino acids. Between the trimmed V and J ends, which lost 1 base and 6 bases, there was a span of 12 bases. The DNA for the CDR3 is TGTGCCAGCAGCTTAGACGGGACATTGAAGACCCAGTACTTC. Translated, it gives CASSLDGTLKTQYF.

The chain recombines TRBV5-4 with TRBJ2-5; 10 nucleotides line up with TRBD1. The CDR3 consists of 15 residues. Looked up from germline, CDR1 is SGHNT and CDR2 is YYREEE (reference sequence). V shed 4 bases and J 4 bases; nucleotides not matched to a gene: 7. CDR3 loop: CASSGRQGAGETQYF. CDR3 bases: TGTGCCAGCAGCGGACGACAGGGGGCAGGAGAGACCCAGTACTTC.

V gene TRBV7-9 combines with J gene TRBJ2-1; the D is unclear. The V and J ends lost 1 base and 9 bases respectively, with 7 bases between them. Looked up from germline, CDR1 is SEHNR and CDR2 is FQNEAQ (reference sequence). There are 12 residues in the CDR3. The DNA of the CDR3 is TGTGCCAGCAGCTTAGTAGCCACTGAGCAGTTCTTC. This translates into CASSLVATEQFF.

This clone was observed once. The identical CDR3 is also encoded by other nucleotide sequences in the sample. The gene calls are TRBV18 and TRBJ2-7; D is unresolved. Germline V gene sequence: CDR1 KGHSH, CDR2 LQKENI. The ends were cut back, 2 bases at V and 7 bases at J, with 6 bases in the middle. This CDR3 has 11 residues. CDR3 sequence (DNA): TGTGCCAGCTCACCAGACGTGGAGCAGTACTTC. Its protein product is CASSPDVEQYF.

The J gene is TRBJ2-1, the V gene TRBV18; TRBD2 aligns across 13 bases. The CDR3 runs to 17 residues. V trimming: 3 bases; J trimming: 2 bases; junction bases outside the gene matches: 4. Germline V gene sequence: CDR1 KGHSH, CDR2 LQKENI. The chain's CDR3 is CASSPYGTSGTYNEQFF. DNA for the CDR3: TGTGCCAGCTCACCCTACGGGACTAGCGGGACCTACAATGAGCAGTTCTTC.

The rearrangement joins TRBV9 to TRBJ1-3; no clear D. Deletions cut 1 base from V and 4 bases from J, with 12 bases between. Germline V gives CDR1 SGDLS, CDR2 YYNGEE. The CDR3 covers 15 residues. CDR3 loop: CASSVNTGPGNTIYF. The CDR3 DNA reads TGTGCCAGCAGCGTAAACACTGGGCCGGGAAACACCATATATTTT.